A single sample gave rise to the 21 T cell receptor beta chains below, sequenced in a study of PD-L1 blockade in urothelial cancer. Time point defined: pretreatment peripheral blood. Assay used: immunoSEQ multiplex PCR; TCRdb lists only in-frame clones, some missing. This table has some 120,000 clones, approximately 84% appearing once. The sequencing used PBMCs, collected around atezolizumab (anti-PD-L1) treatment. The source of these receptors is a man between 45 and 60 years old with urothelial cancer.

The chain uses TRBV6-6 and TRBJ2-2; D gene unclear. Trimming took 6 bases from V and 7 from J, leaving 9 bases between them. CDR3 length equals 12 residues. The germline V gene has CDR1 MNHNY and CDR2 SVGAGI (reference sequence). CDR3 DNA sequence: TGTGCCAGCAGCCACGACATCGGGGAGCTGTTTTTT. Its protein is CASSHDIGELFF.

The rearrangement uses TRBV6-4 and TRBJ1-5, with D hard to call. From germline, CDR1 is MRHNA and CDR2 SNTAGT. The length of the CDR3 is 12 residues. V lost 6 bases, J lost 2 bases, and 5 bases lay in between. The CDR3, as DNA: TGTGCCAGCAGGAGGGGCAATCAGCCCCAGCATTTT. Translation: CASRRGNQPQHF.

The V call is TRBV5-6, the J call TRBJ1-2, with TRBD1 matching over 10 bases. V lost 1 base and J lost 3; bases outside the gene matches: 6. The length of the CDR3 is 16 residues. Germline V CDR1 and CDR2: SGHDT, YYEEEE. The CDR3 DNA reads TGTGCCAGCAGCTTGCAGGGGACAGGGGATGACTATGGCTACACCTTC. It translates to CASSLQGTGDDYGYTF.

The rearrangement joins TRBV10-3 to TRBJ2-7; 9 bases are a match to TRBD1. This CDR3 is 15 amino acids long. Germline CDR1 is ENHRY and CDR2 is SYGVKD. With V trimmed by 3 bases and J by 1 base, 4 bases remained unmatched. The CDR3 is CAISDSDRGSYEQYF. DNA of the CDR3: TGTGCCATCAGTGATTCCGACAGGGGGTCCTACGAGCAGTACTTC.

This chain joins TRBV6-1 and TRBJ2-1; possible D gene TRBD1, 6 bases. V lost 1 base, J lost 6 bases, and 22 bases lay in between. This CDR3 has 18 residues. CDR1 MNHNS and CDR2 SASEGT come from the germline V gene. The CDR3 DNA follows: TGTGCCAGCAGTGAAGTACGGCAGGGGAAACGGATTTTCAATGAGCAGTTCTTC. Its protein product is CASSEVRQGKRIFNEQFF.

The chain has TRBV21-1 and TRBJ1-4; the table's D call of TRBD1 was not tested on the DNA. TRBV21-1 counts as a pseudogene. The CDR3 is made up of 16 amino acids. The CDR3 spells CASSNGTGGFWEKLFF. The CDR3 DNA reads TGTGCCAGCAGCAATGGGACAGGGGGCTTTTGGGAAAAACTGTTTTTT.

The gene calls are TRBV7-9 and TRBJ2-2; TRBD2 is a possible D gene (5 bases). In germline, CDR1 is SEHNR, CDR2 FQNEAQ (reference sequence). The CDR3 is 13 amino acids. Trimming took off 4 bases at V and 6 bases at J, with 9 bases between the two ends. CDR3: CASSYTSPGELFF. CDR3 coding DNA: TGTGCCAGCAGCTACACTAGTCCCGGGGAGCTGTTTTTT.

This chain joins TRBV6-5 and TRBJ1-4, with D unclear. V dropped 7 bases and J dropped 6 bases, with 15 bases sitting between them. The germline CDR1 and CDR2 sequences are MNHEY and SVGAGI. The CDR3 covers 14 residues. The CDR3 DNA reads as TGTGCCAGCAAGATCGGCAGGTCAGATGAAAAACTGTTTTTT. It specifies CASKIGRSDEKLFF.

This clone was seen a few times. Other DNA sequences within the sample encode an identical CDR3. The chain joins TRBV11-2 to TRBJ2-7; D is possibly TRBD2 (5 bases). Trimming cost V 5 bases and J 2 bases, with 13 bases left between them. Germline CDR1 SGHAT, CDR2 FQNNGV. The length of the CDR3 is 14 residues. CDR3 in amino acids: CASSLAGGAYEQYF. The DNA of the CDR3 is TGTGCCAGCAGCCTGGCGGGTGGTGCCTACGAGCAGTACTTC.

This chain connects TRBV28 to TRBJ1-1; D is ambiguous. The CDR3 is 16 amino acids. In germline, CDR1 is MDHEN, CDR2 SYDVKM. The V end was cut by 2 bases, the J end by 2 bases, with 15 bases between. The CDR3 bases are TGTGCCAGCAGTTTACTCTTCGTTGGGCGCAACACTGAAGCTTTCTTT. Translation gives CASSLLFVGRNTEAFF.

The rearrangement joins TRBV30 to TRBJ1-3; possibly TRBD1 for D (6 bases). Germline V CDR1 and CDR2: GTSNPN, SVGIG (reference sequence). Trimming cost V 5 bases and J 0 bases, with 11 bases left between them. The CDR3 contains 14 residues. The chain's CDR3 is CAWRTENSGNTIYF. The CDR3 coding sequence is TGTGCCTGGCGGACAGAAAACTCTGGAAACACCATATATTTT.

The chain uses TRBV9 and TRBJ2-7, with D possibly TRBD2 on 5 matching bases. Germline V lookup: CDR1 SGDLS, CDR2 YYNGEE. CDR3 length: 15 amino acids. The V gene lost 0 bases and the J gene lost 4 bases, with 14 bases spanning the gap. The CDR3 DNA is TGTGCCAGCAGCGTAGCGGCGGGTTCGGGTTACGAGCAGTACTTC. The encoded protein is CASSVAAGSGYEQYF.

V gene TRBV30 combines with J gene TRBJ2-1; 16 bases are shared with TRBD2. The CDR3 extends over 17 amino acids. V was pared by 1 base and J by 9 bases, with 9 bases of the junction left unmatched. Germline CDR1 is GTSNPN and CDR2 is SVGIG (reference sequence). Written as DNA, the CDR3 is TGTGCCTGGAGTGCCGGGACTAGCGGGAGGGCCCTCAGTGAGCAGTTCTTC. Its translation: CAWSAGTSGRALSEQFF.

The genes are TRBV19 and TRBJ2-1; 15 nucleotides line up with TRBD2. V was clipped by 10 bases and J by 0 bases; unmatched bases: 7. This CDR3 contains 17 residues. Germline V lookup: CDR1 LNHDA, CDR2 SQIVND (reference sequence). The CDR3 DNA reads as TGTGCCACCTCGGGGACTAGCGGGAGGCACTCCTACAATGAGCAGTTCTTC. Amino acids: CATSGTSGRHSYNEQFF.

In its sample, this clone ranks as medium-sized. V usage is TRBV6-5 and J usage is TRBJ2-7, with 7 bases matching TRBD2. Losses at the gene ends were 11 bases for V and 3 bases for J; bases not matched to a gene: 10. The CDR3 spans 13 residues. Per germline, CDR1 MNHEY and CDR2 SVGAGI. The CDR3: CASQGSGGYEQYF. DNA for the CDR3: TGTGCCTCCCAGGGCTCGGGAGGCTACGAGCAGTACTTC.

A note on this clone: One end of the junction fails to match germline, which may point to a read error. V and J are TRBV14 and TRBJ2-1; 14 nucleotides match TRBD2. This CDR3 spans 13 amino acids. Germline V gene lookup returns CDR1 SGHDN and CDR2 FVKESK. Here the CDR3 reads CATRGTSGSPTVF. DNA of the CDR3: TGTGCCACCCGTGGGACTAGCGGGAGTCCGACGGTCTTC.

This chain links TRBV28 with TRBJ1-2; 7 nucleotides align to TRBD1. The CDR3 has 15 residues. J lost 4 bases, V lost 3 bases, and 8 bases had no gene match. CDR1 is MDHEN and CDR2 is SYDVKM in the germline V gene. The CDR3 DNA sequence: TGTGCCAGCAGTTTCCTGGACAGGAGTCTCTATGGCTACACCTTC. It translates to CASSFLDRSLYGYTF.

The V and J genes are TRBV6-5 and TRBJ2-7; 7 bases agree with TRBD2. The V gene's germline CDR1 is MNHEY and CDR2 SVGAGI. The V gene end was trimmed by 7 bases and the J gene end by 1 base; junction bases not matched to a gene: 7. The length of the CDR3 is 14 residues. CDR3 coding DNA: TGTGCCAGCAAGCTGACTAGCCTGTCCTACGAGCAGTACTTC. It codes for CASKLTSLSYEQYF.

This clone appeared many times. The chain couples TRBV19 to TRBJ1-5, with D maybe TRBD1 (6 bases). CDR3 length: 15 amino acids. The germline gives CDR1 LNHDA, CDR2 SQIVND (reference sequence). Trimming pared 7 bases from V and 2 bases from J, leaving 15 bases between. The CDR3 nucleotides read TGTGCCAGTACCACAGGGCGGTTCGGCAATCAGCCCCAGCATTTT. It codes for CASTTGRFGNQPQHF.

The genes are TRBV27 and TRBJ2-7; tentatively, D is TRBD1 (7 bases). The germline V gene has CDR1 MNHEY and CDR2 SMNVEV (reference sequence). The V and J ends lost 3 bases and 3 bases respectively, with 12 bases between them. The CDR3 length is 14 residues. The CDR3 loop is CASSLRDSYYEQYF. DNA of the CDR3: TGTGCCAGCAGTTTGCGGGACAGTTACTACGAGCAGTACTTC.

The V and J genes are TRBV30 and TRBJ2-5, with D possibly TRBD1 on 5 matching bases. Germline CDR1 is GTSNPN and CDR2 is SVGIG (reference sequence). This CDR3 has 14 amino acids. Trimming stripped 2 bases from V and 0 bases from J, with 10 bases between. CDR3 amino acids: CAWSKNRYQETQYF. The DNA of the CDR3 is TGTGCCTGGAGTAAAAACAGGTACCAAGAGACCCAGTACTTC.